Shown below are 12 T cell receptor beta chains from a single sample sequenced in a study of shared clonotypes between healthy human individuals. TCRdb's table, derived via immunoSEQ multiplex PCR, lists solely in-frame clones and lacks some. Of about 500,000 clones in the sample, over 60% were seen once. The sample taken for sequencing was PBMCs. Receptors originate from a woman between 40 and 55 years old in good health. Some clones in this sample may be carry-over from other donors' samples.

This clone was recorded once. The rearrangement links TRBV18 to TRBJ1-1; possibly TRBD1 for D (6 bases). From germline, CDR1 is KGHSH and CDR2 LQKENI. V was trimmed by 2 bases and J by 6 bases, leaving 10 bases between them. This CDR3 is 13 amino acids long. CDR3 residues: CASSPEGGSEAFF. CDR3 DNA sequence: TGTGCCAGCTCACCAGAGGGGGGATCTGAAGCTTTCTTT.

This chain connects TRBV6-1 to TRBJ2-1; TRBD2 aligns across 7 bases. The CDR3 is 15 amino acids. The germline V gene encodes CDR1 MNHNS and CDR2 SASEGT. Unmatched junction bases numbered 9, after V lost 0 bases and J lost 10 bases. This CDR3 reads CASSEAGGSLGEQFF. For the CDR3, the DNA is TGTGCCAGCAGTGAAGCCGGGGGGTCCCTTGGGGAGCAGTTCTTC.

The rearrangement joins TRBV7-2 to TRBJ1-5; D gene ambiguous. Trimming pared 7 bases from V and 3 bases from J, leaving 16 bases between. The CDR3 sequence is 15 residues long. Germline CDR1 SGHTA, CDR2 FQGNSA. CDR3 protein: CASTSVSGNNQPQHF. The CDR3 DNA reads TGTGCCAGCACCTCTGTTTCGGGAAACAATCAGCCCCAGCATTTT.

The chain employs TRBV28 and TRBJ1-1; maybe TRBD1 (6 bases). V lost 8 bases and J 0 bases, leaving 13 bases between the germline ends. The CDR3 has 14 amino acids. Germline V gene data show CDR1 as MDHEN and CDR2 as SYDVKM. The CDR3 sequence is CASRPGAMNTEAFF. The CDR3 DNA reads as TGTGCCAGCCGCCCAGGGGCTATGAACACTGAAGCTTTCTTT. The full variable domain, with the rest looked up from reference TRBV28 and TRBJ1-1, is DVKVTQSSRYLVKRTGEKVFLECVQDMDHENMFWYRQDPGLGLRLIYFSYDVKMKEKGDIPEGYSVSREKKERFSLILESASTNQTSMYLCASRPGAMNTEAFFGQGTRLTVV.

CDR3 loop: CASSPAGLAKNIQYF. The CDR3 DNA reads TGTGCCAGCAGTCCAGCGGGTTTAGCCAAAAACATTCAGTACTTC. The chain couples TRBV2 to TRBJ2-4, with D possibly TRBD2 on 6 matching bases. This CDR3 is built from 15 residues. The ends were cut back, 5 bases at V and 0 bases at J, with 11 bases in the middle. Looked up from germline, CDR1 is SNHLY and CDR2 is FYNNEI.

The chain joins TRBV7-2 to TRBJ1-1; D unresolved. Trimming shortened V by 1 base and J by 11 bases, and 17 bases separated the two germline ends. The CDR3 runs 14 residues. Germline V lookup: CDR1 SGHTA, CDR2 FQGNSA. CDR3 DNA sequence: TGTGCCAGCAGCTTAGATGTAGGACTGTCGGGGGCTTTCTTT. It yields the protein CASSLDVGLSGAFF.

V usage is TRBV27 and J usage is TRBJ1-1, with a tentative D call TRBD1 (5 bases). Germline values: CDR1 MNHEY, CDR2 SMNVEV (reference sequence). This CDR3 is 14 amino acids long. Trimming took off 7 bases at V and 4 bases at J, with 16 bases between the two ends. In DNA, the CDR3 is TGTGCCAGCACCAAAGGCGGGGGATCCACTGAAGCTTTCTTT. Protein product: CASTKGGGSTEAFF.

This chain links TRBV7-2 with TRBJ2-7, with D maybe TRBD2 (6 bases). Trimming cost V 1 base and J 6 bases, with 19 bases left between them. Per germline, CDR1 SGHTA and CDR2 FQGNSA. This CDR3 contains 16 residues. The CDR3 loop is CASSLVSTSRSAEQYF. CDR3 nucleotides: TGTGCCAGCAGCTTAGTTTCGACTAGTAGATCGGCCGAGCAGTACTTC.

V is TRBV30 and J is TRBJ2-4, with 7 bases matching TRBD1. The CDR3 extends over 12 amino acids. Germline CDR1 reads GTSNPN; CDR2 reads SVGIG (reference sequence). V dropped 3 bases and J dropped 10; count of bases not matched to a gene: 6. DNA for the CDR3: TGTGCCTGGAGAAGACAGGGAAATATTCAGTACTTC. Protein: CAWRRQGNIQYF.

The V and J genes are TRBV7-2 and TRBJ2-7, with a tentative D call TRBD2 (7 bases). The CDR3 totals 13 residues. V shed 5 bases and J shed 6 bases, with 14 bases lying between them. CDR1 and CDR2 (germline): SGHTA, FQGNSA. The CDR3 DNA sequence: TGTGCCAGCAGCACCGGACTAGGGGGCGAGCAGTACTTC. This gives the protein CASSTGLGGEQYF.

CDR3 region: CSAPIAYEQYF. Written as DNA, the CDR3 is TGCAGTGCTCCTATAGCCTACGAGCAGTACTTC. V is TRBV20-1 and J is TRBJ2-7; D not certain. This CDR3 contains 11 residues. Germline V lookup: CDR1 DFQATT, CDR2 SNEGSKA (reference sequence). The ends were cut back, 5 bases at V and 2 bases at J, with 7 bases in the middle.

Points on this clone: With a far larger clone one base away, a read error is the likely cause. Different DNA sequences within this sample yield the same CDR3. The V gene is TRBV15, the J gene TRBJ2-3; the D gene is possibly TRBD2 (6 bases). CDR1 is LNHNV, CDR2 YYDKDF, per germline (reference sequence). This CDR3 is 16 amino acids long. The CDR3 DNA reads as TGTGCCACCAGCAGTTTAGCGGAGGCCCCCACAGATACGCAGTACTTT. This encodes CATSSLAEAPTDTQYF.